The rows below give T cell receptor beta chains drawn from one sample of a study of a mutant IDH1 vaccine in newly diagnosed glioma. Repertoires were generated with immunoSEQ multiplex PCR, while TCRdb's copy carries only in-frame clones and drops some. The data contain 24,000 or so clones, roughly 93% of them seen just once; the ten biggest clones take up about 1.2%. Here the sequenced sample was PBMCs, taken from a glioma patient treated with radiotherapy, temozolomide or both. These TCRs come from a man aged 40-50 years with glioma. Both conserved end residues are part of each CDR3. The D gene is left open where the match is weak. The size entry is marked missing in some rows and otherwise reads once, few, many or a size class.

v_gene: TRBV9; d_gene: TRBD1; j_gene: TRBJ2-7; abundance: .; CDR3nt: TGTGCCAGCAGCGTAGCTGGGACAGGGTTCGTCGAGCAGTACTTC; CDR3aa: CASSVAGTGFVEQYF
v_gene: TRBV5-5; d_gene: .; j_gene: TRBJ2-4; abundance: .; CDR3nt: TGTGCCAGCAGCTTTCAGGGTTTGGCCAAAAACATTCAGTACTTC; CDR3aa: CASSFQGLAKNIQYF
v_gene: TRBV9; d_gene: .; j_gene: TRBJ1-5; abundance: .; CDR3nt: TGTGCCAGCAGCCCCACGGGGTCTAGCAATCAGCCCCAGCATTTT; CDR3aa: CASSPTGSSNQPQHF
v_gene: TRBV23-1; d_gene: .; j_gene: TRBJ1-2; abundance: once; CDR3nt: TGCGCCAGCAGTCATAAAACCCCGGGGAGGGCCTTCTCCCCTACTAACTATGGCTACACCTTC; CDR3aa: CASSHKTPGRAFSPTNYGYTF
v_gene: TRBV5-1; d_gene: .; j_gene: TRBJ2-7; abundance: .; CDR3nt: TGCGCCAGCAGTGGAACAGCTCATGCGTACGAGCAGTACTTC; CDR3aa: CASSGTAHAYEQYF
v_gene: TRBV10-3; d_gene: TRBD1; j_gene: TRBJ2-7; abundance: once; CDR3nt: TGTGCCATCCTACAGGGGGCGAATTACGAGCAGTACTTC; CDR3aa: CAILQGANYEQYF
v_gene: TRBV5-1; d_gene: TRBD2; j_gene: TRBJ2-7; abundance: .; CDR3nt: TGCGCCAGCAGCTTGGGGGGACTACTTATTTACGAGCAGTACTTC; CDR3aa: CASSLGGLLIYEQYF
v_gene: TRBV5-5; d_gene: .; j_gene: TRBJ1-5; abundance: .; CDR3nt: TGTGCCAGCAGCTTGGTTGCAGCATTCAATCAGCCCCAGCATTTT; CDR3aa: CASSLVAAFNQPQHF
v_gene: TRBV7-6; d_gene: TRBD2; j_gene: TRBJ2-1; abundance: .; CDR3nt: TGTGCCAGCAGCTTAGGTAGCGGGGGGCCGGATGAGCAGTTCTTC; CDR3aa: CASSLGSGGPDEQFF
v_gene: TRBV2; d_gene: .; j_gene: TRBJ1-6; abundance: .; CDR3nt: TGTGCCAGCGTCGACATTGAGGGGAACTCCTATAATTCACCCCTCCACTTT; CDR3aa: CASVDIEGNSYNSPLHF
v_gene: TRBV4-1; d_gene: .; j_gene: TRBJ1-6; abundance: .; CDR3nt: TGCGCCAGCAGCCACCCAAATTCACCCCTCCACTTT; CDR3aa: CASSHPNSPLHF
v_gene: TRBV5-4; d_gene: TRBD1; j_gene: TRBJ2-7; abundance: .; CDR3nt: TGTGCCAGCAGCTTGGTACAGGCAGGGGGCTACGAGCAGTACTTC; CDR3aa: CASSLVQAGGYEQYF
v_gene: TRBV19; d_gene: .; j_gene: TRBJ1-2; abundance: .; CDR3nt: TGTGCCAGTAGTGAAGGCCGATACCGAGGCGACTATGGCTACACCTTC; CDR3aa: CASSEGRYRGDYGYTF
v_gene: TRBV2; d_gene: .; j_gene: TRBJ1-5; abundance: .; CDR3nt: TGTGCCAGCAGAGGGTTTGGGAATCAGCCCCAGCATTTT; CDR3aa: CASRGFGNQPQHF
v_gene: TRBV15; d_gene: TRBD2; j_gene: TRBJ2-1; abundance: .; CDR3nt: TGTGCCACCAGCAGAGATAACCTAGCGGGGGGCCGGGATGAGCAGTTCTTC; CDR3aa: CATSRDNLAGGRDEQFF
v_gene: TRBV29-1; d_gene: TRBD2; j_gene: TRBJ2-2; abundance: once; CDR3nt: TGCAGCGCGAGGGAGGGATCTTGGACCGGGGAGCTGTTTTTT; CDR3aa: CSAREGSWTGELFF
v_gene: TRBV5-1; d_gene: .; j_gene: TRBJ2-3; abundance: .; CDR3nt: TGCGCCAGCAGCTTGGTTGGCCGTGAAACAGATACGCAGTATTTT; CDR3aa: CASSLVGRETDTQYF
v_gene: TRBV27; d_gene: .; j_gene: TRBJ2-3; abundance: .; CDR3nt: TGTGCCAGCAGTACGATTTCTACAGATACGCAGTATTTT; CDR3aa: CASSTISTDTQYF
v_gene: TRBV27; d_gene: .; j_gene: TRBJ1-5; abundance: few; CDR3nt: TGTGCCAGCAGGGCAGGGGCGAATAGCAATCAGCCCCAGCATTTT; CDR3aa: CASRAGANSNQPQHF
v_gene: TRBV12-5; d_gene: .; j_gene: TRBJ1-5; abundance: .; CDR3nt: TGTGCTAGTGGTTTGGCGGGGGTTGGGCCCCAGCATTTT; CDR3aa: CASGLAGVGPQHF